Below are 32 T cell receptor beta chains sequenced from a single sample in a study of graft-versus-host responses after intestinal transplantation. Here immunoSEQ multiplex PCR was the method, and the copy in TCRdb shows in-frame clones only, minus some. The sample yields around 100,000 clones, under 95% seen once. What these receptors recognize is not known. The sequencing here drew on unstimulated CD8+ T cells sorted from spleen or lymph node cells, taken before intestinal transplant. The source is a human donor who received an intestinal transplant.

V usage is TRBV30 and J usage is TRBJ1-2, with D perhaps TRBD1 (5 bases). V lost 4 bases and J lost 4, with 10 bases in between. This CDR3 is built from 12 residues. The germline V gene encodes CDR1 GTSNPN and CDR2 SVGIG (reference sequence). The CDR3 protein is CAWTDGGYGYTF. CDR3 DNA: TGTGCCTGGACGGATGGGGGCTATGGCTACACCTTC.

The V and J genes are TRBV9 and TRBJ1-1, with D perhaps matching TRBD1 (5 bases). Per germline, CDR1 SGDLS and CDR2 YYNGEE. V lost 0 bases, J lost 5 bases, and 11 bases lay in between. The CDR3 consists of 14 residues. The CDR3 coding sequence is TGTGCCAGCAGCGTAGAGACCTCAGGGACTGAAGCTTTCTTT. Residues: CASSVETSGTEAFF. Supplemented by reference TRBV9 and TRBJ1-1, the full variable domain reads DSGVTQTPKHLITATGQRVTLRCSPRSGDLSVYWYQQSLDQGLQFLIQYYNGEERAKGNILERFSAQQFPDLHSELNLSSLELGDSALYFCASSVETSGTEAFFGQGTRLTVV.

The CDR3 region has the DNA TGTGCCAGCAGTGGACAGTCAACGAACACTGAAGCTTTCTTT. Encoded protein: CASSGQSTNTEAFF. The rearrangement links TRBV25-1 to TRBJ1-1, with D perhaps matching TRBD1 (5 bases). Trimming left V 4 bases short and J 1 base short, with 10 bases between. This CDR3 has 14 amino acids. Germline V CDR1 and CDR2: MGHDK, SYGVNS.

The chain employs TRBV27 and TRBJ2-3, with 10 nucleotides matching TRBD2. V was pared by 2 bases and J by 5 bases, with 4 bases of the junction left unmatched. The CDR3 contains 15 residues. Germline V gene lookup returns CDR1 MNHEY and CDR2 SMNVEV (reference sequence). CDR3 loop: CASSLPAGGKDTQYF. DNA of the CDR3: TGTGCCAGCAGTTTACCAGCGGGGGGGAAAGATACGCAGTATTTT.

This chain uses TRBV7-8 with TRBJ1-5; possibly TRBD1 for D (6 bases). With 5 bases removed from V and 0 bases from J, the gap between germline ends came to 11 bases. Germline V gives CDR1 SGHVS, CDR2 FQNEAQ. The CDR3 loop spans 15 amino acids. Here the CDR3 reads CASSDGTLSNQPQHF. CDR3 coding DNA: TGTGCCAGCAGCGACGGGACACTTAGCAATCAGCCCCAGCATTTT.

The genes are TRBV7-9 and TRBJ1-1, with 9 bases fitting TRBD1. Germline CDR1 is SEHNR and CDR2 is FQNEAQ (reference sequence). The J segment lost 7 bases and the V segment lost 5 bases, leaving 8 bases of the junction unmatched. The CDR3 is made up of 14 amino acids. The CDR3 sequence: CASSTQGAQDEAFF. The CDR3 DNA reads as TGTGCCAGCAGCACACAGGGGGCCCAGGATGAAGCTTTCTTT.

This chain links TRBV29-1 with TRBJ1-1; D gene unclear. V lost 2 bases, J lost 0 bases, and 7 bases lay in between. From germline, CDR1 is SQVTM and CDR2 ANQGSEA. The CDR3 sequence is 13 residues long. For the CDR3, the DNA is TGCAGCGTTGAATACGGATTGAACACTGAAGCTTTCTTT. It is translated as CSVEYGLNTEAFF.

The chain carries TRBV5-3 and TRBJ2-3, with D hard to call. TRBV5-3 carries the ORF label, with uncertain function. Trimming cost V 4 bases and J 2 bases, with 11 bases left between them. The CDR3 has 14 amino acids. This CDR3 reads CARSRLDPTDTQYF. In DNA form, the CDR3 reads TGTGCCAGAAGCCGTTTAGACCCCACAGATACGCAGTATTTT.

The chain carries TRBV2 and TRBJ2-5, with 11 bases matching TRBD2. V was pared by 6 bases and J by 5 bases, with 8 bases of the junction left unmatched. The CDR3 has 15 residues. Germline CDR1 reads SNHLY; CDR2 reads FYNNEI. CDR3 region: CASSATSGGTETQYF. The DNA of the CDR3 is TGTGCCAGCAGCGCTACTAGCGGGGGAACGGAGACCCAGTACTTC.

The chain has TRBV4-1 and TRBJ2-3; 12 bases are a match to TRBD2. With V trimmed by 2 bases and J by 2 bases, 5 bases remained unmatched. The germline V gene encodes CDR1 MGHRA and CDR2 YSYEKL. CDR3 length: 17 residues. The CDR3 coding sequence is TGCGCCAGCAGCCAAATACTAGCGGGGGGACACACAGATACGCAGTATTTT. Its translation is CASSQILAGGHTDTQYF.

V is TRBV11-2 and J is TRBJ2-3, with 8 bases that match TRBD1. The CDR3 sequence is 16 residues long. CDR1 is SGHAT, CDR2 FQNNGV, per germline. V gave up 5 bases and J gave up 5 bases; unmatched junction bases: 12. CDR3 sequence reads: CASSMGTGGYVDTQYF. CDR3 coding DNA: TGTGCCAGCAGCATGGGGACAGGAGGCTACGTAGATACGCAGTATTTT.

CDR3 loop: CASSSSGGAPYNEQFF. CDR3 DNA sequence: TGTGCCAGCAGCTCCAGCGGGGGGGCCCCCTACAATGAGCAGTTCTTC. The V and J genes are TRBV6-6 and TRBJ2-1, with 10 positions matching TRBD2. CDR1 is MNHNY and CDR2 is SVGAGI in the germline V gene (reference sequence). V gave up 6 bases and J gave up 2 bases; unmatched junction bases: 7. The CDR3 totals 16 residues.

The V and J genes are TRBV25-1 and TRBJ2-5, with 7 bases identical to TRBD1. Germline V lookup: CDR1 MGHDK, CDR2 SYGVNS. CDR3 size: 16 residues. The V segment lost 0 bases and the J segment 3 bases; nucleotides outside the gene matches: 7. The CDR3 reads CASSEYPGGFEETQYF. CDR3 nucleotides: TGTGCCAGCAGTGAATATCCAGGGGGATTCGAAGAGACCCAGTACTTC.

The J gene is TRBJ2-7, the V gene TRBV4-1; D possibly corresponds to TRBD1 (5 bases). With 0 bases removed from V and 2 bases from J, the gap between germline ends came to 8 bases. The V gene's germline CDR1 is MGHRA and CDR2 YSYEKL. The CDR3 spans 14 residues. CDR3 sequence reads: CASSQDDSPYEQYF. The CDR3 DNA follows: TGCGCCAGCAGCCAAGATGACAGTCCCTACGAGCAGTACTTC.

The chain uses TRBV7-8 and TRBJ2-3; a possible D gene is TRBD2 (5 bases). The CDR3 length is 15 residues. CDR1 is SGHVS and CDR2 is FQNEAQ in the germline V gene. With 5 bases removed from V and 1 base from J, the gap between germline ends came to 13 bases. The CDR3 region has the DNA TGTGCCAGCAGCGCAGAGGTCGGGGGCACAGATACGCAGTATTTT. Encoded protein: CASSAEVGGTDTQYF.

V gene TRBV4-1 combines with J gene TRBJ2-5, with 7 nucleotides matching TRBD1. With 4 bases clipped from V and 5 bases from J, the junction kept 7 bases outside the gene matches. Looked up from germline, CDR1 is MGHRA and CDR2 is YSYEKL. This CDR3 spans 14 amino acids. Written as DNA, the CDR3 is TGCGCCAGCAGCCCGGGACAGTCTGGGGAGACCCAGTACTTC. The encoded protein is CASSPGQSGETQYF.

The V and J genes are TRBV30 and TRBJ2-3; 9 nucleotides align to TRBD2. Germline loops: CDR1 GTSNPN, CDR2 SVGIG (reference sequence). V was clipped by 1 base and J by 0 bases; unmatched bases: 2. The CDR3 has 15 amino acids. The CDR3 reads CAWSDSGGSTDTQYF. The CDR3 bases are TGTGCCTGGAGTGATAGCGGGGGAAGCACAGATACGCAGTATTTT.

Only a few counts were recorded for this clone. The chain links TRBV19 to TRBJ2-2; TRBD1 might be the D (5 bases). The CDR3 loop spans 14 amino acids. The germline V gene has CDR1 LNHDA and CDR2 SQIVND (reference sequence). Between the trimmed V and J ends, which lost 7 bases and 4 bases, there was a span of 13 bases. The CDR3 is CASIVPGITGELFF. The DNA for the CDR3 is TGTGCCAGTATTGTACCAGGGATCACCGGGGAGCTGTTTTTT.

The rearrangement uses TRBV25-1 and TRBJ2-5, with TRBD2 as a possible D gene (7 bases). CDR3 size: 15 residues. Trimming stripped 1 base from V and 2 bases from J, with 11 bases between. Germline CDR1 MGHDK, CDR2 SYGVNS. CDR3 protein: CASSESGGAQETQYF. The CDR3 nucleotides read TGTGCCAGCAGTGAATCTGGGGGGGCACAAGAGACCCAGTACTTC.

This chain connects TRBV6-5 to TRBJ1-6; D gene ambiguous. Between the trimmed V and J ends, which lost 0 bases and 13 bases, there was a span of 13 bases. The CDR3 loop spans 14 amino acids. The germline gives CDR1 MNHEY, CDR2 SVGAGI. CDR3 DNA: TGTGCCAGCAGTTACTCGAGGGAATCTGGGCCCCTCCACTTT. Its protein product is CASSYSRESGPLHF.

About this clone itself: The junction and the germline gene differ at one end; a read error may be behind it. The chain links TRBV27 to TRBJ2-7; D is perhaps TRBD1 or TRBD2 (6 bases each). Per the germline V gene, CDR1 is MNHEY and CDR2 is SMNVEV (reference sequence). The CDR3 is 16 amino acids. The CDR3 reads CASSIMGGAGSFEQYF. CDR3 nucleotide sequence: TGTGCCAGCTCCATAATGGGGGGCGCTGGGTCCTTCGAGCAGTACTTC.

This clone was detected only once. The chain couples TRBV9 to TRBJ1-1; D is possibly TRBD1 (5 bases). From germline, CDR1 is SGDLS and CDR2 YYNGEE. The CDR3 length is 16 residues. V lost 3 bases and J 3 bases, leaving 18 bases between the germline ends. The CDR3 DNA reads TGTGCCAGCAGCGCACAGGACGTTCTCTTGGACACTGAAGCTTTCTTT. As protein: CASSAQDVLLDTEAFF.

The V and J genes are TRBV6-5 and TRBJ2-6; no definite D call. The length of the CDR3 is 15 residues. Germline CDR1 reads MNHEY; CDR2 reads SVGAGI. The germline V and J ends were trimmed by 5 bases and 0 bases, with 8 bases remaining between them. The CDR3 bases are TGTGCCAGCAGTGCCGACTTCTCTGGGGCCAACGTCCTGACTTTC. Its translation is CASSADFSGANVLTF.

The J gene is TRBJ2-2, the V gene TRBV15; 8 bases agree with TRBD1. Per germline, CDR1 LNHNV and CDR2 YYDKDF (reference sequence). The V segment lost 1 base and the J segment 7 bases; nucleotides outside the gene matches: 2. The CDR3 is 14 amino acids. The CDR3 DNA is TGTGCCACCAGCAGAGGAACAGGGGGCGGGGAGCTGTTTTTT. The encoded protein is CATSRGTGGGELFF.

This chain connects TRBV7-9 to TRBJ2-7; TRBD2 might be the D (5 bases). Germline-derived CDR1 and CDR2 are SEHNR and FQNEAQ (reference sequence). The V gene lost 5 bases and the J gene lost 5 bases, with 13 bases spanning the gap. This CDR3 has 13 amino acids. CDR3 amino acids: CASSERSGNEQYF. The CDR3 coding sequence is TGTGCCAGCAGCGAGAGGTCGGGAAACGAGCAGTACTTC.

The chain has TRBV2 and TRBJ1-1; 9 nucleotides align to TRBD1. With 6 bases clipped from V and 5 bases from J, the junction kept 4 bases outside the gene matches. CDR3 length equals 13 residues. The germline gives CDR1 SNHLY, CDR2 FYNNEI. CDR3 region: CASRYRGQTEAFF. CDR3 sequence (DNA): TGTGCCAGCAGATACAGGGGGCAGACTGAAGCTTTCTTT.

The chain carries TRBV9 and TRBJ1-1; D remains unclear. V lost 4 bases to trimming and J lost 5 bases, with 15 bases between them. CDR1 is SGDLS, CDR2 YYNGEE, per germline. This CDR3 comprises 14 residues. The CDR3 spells CASSPRGWWTEAFF. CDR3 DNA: TGTGCCAGCAGCCCACGAGGATGGTGGACTGAAGCTTTCTTT. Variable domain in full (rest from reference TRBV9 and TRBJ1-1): DSGVTQTPKHLITATGQRVTLRCSPRSGDLSVYWYQQSLDQGLQFLIQYYNGEERAKGNILERFSAQQFPDLHSELNLSSLELGDSALYFCASSPRGWWTEAFFGQGTRLTVV.

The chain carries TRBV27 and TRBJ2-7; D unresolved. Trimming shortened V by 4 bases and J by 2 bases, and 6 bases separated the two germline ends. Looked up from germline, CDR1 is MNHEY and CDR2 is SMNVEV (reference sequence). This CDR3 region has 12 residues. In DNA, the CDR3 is TGTGCCAGCAGTTCAGGCCCCTACGAGCAGTACTTC. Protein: CASSSGPYEQYF.

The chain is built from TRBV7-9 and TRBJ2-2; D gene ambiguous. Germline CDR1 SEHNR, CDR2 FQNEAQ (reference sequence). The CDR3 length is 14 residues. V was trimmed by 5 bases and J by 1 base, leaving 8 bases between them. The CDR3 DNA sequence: TGTGCCAGCAGCATGCCCGGGAACACCGGGGAGCTGTTTTTT. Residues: CASSMPGNTGELFF. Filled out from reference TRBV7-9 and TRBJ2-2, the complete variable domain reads DTGVSQNPRHKITKRGQNVTFRCDPISEHNRLYWYRQTLGQGPEFLTYFQNEAQLEKSRLLSDRFSAERPKGSFSTLEIQRTEQGDSAMYLCASSMPGNTGELFFGEGSRLTVL.

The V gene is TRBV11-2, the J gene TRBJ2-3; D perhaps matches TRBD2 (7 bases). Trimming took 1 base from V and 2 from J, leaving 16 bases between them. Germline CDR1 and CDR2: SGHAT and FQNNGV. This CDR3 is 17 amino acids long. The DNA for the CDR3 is TGTGCCAGCAGCTTAGGCAGGGGAGGGAAACTCACAGATACGCAGTATTTT. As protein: CASSLGRGGKLTDTQYF.

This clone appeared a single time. CDR3 sequence: CASGLVEFGYTF. In DNA, the CDR3 is TGTGCTAGTGGTTTGGTAGAGTTCGGCTACACCTTC. V usage is TRBV12-5 and J usage is TRBJ1-2; D is uncertain. The CDR3 contains 12 residues. Trimming cost V 0 bases and J 8 bases, with 7 bases left between them. Per germline, CDR1 LGHNT and CDR2 FRNRAP. Filled out from reference TRBV12-5 and TRBJ1-2, the complete variable domain reads DARVTQTPRHKVTEMGQEVTMRCQPILGHNTVFWYRQTMMQGLELLAYFRNRAPLDDSGMPKDRFSAEMPDATLATLKIQPSEPRDSAVYFCASGLVEFGYTFGSGTRLTVV.

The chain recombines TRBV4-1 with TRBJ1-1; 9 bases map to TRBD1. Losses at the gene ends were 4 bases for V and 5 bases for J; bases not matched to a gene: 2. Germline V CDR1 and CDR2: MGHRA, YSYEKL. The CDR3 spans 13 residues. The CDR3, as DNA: TGCGCCAGCAGCCCCGGACAGGGGACTGAAGCTTTCTTT. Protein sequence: CASSPGQGTEAFF.